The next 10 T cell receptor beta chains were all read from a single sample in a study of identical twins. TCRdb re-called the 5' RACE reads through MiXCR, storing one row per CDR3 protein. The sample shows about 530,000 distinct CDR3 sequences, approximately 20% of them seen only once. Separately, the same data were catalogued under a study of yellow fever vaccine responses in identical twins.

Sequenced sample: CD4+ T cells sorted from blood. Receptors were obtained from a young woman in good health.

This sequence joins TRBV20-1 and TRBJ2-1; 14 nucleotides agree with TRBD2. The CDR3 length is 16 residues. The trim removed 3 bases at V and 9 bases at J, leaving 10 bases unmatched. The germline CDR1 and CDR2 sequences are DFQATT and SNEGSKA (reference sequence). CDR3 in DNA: TGCAGTGCTAGTCCCCTGGGACTAGCGGGAGCGGGTGAGCAGTTCTTC. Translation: CSASPLGLAGAGEQFF.

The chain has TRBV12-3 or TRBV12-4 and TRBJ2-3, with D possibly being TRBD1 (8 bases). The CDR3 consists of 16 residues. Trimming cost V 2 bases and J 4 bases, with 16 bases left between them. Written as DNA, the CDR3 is TGTGCCAGCAGTTTACGTGGACAGGGAGGGCCAGATACGCAGTATTTT. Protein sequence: CASSLRGQGGPDTQYF.

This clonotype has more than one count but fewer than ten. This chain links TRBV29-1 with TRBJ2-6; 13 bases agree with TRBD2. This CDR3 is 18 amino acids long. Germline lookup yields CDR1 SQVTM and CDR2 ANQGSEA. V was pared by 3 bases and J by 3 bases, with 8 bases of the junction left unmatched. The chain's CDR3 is CSVEATSGGPLGANVLTF. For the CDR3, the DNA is TGCAGCGTTGAGGCGACTAGCGGGGGGCCTCTTGGGGCCAACGTCCTGACTTTC.

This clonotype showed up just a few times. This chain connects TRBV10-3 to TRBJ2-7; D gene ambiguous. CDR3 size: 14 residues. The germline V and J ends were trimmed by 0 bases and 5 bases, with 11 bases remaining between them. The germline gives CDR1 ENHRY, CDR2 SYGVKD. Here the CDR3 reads CAISESRISDEQYF. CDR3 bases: TGTGCCATCAGTGAGTCGAGGATTTCCGACGAGCAGTACTTC.

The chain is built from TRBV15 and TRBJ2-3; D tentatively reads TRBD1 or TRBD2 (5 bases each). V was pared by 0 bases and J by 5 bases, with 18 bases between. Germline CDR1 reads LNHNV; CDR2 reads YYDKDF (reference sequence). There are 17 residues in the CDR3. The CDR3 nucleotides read TGTGCCACCAGCAGAGATCAGGACGGGACCACAGGAGATACGCAGTATTTT. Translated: CATSRDQDGTTGDTQYF.

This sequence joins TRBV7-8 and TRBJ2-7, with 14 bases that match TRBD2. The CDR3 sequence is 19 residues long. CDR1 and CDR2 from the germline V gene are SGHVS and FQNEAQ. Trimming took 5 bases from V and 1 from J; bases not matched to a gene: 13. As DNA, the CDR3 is TGTGCCAGCAGCATTGGAAGGACTAGCGGGAGGCTCAAATCCTACGAGCAGTACTTC. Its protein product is CASSIGRTSGRLKSYEQYF.

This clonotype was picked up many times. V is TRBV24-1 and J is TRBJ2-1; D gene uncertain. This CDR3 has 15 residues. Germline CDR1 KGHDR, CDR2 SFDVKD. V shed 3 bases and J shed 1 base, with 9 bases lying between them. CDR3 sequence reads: CATSDPLGSYNEQFF. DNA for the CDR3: TGTGCCACCAGTGATCCCCTCGGATCCTACAATGAGCAGTTCTTC.

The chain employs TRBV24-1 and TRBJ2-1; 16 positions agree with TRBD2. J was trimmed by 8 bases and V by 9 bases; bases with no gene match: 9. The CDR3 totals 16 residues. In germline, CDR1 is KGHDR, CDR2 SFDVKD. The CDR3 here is CATGGVGTSGRDEQFF. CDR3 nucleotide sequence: TGTGCCACCGGGGGTGTCGGGACTAGCGGGAGGGATGAGCAGTTCTTC.

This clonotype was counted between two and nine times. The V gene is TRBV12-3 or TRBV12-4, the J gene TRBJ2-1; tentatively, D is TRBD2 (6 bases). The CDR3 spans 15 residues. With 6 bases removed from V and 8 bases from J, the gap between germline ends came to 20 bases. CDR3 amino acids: CASSSGTLGSDEQFF. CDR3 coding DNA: TGTGCCAGCAGCTCCGGGACTCTCGGGTCCGATGAGCAGTTCTTC.

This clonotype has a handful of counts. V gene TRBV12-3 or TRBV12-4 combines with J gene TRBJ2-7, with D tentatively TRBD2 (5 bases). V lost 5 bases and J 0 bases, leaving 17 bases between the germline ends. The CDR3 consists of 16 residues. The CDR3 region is CASSLSFGMSSYEQYF. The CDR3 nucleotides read TGTGCCAGCAGTCTCAGCTTCGGGATGAGCTCCTACGAGCAGTACTTC.